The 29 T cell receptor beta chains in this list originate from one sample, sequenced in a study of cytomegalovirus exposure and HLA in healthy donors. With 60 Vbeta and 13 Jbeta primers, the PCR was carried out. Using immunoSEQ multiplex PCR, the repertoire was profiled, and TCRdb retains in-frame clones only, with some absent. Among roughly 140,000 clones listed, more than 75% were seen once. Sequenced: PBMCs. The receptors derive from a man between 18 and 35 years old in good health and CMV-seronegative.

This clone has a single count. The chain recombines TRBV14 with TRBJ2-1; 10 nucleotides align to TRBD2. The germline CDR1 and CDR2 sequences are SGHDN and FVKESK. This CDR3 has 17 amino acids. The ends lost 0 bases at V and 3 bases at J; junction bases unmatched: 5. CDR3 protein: CASSQDKGLASYNEQFF. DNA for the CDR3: TGTGCCAGCAGCCAAGATAAGGGACTAGCGAGCTACAATGAGCAGTTCTTC.

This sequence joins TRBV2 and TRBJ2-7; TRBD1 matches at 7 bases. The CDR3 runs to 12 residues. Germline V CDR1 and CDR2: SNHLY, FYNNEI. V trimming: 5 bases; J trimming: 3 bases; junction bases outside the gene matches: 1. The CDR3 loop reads CASSRDSYEQYF. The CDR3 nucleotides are TGTGCCAGCAGTCGGGACAGCTACGAGCAGTACTTC.

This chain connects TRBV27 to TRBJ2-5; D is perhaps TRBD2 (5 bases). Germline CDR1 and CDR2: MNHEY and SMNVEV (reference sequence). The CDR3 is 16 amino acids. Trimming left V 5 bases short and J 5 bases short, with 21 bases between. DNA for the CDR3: TGTGCCAGCAGTCATTTATCGGCCGGGGTGGCGGAGACCCAGTACTTC. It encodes CASSHLSAGVAETQYF.

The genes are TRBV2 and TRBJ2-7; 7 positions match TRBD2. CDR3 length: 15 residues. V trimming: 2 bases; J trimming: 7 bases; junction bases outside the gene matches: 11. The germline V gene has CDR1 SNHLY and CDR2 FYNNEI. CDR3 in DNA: TGTGCCAGCAGTGAAACGGCGGGAGCTCCCAGGGAGCAGTACTTC. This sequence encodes CASSETAGAPREQYF.

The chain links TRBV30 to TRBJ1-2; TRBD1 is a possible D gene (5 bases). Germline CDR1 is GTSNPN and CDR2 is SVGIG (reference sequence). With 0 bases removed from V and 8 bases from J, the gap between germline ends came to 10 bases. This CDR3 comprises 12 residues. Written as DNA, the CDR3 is TGTGCCTGGAGTGTATCAGGGATCGGCTACACCTTC. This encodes CAWSVSGIGYTF.

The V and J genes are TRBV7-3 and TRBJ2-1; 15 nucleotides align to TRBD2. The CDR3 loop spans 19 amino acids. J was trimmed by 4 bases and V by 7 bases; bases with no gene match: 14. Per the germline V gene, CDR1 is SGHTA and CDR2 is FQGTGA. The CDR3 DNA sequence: TGTGCCAGCAAATTATCGGCGGGACTAGCGGGAGGAAAATACAATGAGCAGTTCTTC. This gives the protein CASKLSAGLAGGKYNEQFF.

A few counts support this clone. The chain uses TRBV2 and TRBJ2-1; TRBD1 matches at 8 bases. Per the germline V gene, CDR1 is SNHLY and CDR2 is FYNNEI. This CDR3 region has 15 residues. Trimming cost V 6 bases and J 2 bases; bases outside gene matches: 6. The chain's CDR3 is CASSPTGGTYNEQFF. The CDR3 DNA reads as TGTGCCAGCAGCCCAACAGGGGGAACCTACAATGAGCAGTTCTTC. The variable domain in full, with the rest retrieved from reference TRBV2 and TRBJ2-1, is EPEVTQTPSHQVTQMGQEVILRCVPISNHLYFYWYRQILGQKVEFLVSFYNNEISEKSEIFDDQFSVERPDGSNFTLKIRSTKLEDSAMYFCASSPTGGTYNEQFFGPGTRLTVL.

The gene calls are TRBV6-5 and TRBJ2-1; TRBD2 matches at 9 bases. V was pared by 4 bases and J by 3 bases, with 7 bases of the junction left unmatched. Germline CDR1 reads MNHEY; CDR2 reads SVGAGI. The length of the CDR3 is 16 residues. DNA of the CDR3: TGTGCCAGCAGTTCTCATAGCGGGAGTAACTACAATGAGCAGTTCTTC. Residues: CASSSHSGSNYNEQFF.

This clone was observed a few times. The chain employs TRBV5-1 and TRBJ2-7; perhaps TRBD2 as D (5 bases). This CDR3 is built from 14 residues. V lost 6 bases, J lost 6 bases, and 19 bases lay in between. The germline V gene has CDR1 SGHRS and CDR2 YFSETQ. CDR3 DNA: TGCGCCAGCACCCTCATCCGAGGGAATGGCGAGCAGTACTTC. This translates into CASTLIRGNGEQYF.

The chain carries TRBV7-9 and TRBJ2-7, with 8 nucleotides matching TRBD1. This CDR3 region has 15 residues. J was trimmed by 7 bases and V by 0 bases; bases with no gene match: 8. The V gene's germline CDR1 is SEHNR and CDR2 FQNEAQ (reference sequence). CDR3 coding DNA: TGTGCCAGCAGCTTAGCGCGACAGGGGACGGAGGAGCAGTACTTC. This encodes CASSLARQGTEEQYF.

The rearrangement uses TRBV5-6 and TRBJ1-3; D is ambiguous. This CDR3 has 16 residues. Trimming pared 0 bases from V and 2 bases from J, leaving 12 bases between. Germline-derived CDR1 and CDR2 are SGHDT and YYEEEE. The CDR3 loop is CASSLGLPRAGNTIYF. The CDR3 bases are TGTGCCAGCAGCTTGGGGCTCCCCCGGGCTGGAAACACCATATATTTT.

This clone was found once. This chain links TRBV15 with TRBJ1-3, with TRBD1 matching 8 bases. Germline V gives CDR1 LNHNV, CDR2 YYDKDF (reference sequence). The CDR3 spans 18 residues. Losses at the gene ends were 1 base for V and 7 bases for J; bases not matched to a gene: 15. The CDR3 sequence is CATSRAPRRQGRGNTIYF. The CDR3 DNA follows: TGTGCCACCAGCAGAGCTCCGCGAAGACAGGGGAGAGGCAACACCATATATTTT.

In DNA form, the CDR3 reads TGTGCCAGCAGTGAGTCTTCCGGGACAGGGGGGTTAGCTTTCTTT. Its translation: CASSESSGTGGLAFF. The gene calls are TRBV2 and TRBJ1-1; 11 bases align to TRBD1. CDR3 size: 15 residues. Looked up from germline, CDR1 is SNHLY and CDR2 is FYNNEI. Trimming removed 3 bases from V and 10 bases from J; junction bases left unmatched: 10.

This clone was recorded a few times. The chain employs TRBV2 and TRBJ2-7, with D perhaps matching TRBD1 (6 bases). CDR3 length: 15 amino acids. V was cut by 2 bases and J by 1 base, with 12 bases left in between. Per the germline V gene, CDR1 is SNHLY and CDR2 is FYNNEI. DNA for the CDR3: TGTGCCAGCAGTGAACAGGGGTTTAGGTCCTACGAGCAGTACTTC. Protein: CASSEQGFRSYEQYF. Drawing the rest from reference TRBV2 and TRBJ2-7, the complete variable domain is EPEVTQTPSHQVTQMGQEVILRCVPISNHLYFYWYRQILGQKVEFLVSFYNNEISEKSEIFDDQFSVERPDGSNFTLKIRSTKLEDSAMYFCASSEQGFRSYEQYFGPGTRLTVT.

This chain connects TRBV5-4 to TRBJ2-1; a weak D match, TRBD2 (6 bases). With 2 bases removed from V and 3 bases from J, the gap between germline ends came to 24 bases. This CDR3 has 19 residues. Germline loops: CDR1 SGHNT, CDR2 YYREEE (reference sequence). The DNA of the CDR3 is TGTGCCAGCAGCTTCAAAAAGGGATCAATAGCGGTTGTCTACAATGAGCAGTTCTTC. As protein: CASSFKKGSIAVVYNEQFF.

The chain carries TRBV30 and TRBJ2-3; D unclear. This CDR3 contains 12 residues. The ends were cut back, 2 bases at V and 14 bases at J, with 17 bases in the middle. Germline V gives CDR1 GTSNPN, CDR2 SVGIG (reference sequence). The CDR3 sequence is CAWSPGLYAAYF. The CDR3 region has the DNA TGTGCCTGGAGTCCTGGTCTCTATGCGGCGTATTTT.

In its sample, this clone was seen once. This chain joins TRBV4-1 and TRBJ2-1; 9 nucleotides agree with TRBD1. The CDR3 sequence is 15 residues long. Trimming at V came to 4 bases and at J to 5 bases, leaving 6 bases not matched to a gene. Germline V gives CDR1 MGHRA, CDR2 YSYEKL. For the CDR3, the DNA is TGCGCCAGCAGCCTCTCTCACAGGGGGCACAATGAGCAGTTCTTC. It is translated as CASSLSHRGHNEQFF.

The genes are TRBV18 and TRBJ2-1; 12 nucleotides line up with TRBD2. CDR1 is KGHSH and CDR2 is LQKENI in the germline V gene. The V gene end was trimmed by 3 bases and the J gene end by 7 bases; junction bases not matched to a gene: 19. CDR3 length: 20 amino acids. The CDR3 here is CASSPLPLTSGRAGRNEQFF. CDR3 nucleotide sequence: TGTGCCAGCTCACCCTTACCCCTGACTAGCGGGAGAGCGGGTAGAAATGAGCAGTTCTTC.

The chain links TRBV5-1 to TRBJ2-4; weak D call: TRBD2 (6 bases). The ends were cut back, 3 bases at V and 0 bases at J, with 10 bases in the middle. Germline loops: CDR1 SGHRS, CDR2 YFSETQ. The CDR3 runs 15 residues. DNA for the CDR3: TGCGCCAGCAGCTCACTGGAGGGAGCCAAAAACATTCAGTACTTC. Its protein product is CASSSLEGAKNIQYF.

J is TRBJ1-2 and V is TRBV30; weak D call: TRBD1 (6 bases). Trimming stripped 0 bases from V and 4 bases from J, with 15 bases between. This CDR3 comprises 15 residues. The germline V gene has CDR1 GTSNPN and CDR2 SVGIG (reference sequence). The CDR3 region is CAWSVQNRVTYGYTF. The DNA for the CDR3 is TGTGCCTGGAGTGTACAAAACAGGGTGACCTATGGCTACACCTTC.

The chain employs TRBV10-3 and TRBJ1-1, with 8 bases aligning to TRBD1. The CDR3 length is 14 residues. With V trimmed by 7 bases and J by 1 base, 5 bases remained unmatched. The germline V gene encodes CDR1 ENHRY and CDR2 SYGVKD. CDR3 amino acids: CAITGDRWNTEAFF. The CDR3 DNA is TGTGCCATCACCGGGGACAGGTGGAACACTGAAGCTTTCTTT.

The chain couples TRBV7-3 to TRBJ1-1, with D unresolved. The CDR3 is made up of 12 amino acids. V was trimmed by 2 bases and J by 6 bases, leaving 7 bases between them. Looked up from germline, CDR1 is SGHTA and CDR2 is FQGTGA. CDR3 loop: CASSLAGAEAFF. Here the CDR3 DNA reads TGTGCCAGCAGCTTAGCCGGGGCTGAAGCTTTCTTT.

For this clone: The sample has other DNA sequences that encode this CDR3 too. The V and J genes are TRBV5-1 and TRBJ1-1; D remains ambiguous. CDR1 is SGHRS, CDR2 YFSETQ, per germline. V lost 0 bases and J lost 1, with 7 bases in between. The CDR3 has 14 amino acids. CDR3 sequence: CASSLVSGNTEAFF. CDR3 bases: TGCGCCAGCAGCTTGGTTTCAGGGAACACTGAAGCTTTCTTT.

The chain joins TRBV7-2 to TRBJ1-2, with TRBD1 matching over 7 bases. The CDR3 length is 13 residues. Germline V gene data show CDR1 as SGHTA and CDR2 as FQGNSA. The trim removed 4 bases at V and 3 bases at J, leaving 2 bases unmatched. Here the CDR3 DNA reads TGTGCCAGCAGCTCGACAGGGTACTATGGCTACACCTTC. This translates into CASSSTGYYGYTF. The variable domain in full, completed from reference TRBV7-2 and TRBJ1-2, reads GAGVSQSPSNKVTEKGKDVELRCDPISGHTALYWYRQSLGQGLEFLIYFQGNSAPDKSGLPSDRFSAERTGGSVSTLTIQRTQQEDSAVYLCASSSTGYYGYTFGSGTRLTVV.

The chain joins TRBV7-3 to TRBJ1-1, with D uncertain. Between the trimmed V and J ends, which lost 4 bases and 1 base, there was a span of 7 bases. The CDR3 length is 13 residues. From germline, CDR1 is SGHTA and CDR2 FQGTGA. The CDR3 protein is CASSSQKNTEAFF. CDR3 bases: TGTGCCAGCAGCTCACAGAAGAACACTGAAGCTTTCTTT. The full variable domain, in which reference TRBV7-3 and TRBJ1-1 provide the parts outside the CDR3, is GAGVSQTPSNKVTEKGKYVELRCDPISGHTALYWYRQSLGQGPEFLIYFQGTGAADDSGLPNDRFFAVRPEGSVSTLKIQRTERGDSAVYLCASSSQKNTEAFFGQGTRLTVV.

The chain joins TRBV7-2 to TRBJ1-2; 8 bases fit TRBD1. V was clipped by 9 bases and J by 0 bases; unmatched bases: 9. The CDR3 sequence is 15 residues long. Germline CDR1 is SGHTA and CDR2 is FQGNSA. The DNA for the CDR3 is TGTGCCAGTTCTAGGACAGGGCTCTCTAACTATGGCTACACCTTC. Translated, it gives CASSRTGLSNYGYTF.

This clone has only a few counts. The CDR3 here is CASSLEAGRTDTQYF. The CDR3, as DNA: TGTGCCAGCAGCTTGGAAGCAGGCCGGACAGATACGCAGTATTTT. The rearrangement links TRBV5-5 to TRBJ2-3; no clear D gene. Germline V gene data show CDR1 as SGHKS and CDR2 as YYEKEE (reference sequence). The CDR3 is made up of 15 amino acids. Trimming cost V 0 bases and J 3 bases, with 11 bases left between them.

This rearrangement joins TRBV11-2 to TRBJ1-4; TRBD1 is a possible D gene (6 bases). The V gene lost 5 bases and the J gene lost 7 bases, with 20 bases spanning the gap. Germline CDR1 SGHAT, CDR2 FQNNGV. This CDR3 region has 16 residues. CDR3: CASSPLTGSGSEKLFF. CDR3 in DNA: TGTGCCAGCAGCCCCCTTACAGGGTCGGGAAGTGAAAAACTGTTTTTT.

CDR3 sequence reads: CASSILTGRTGANVLTF. CDR3 bases: TGTGCCAGTAGTATACTTACAGGGCGGACTGGGGCCAACGTCCTGACTTTC. This rearrangement joins TRBV19 to TRBJ2-6, with a possible D match to TRBD1 (6 bases). The CDR3 covers 17 residues. V was clipped by 2 bases and J by 2 bases, with 13 bases between them. CDR1 is LNHDA and CDR2 is SQIVND in the germline V gene (reference sequence).